The 19 T cell receptor beta chains listed next were all sequenced from one sample in a study of neurological immune-mediated disorders. TCRdb analysed the 5' RACE reads with MiXCR anew, one entry per CDR3 protein. The table lists about 120,000 distinct CDR3 sequences, 3.2% of them singletons, with roughly 1.3% in the top ten. Input material: PBMCs. Every receptor here comes from a woman aged 25-40 years with multiple sclerosis.

This clonotype was recorded at least ten times. The chain has TRBV7-2 and TRBJ1-6, with D perhaps TRBD1 (6 bases). Trimming removed 9 bases from V and 9 bases from J, with 15 bases in between. Germline V gives CDR1 SGHTA, CDR2 FQGNSA. The CDR3 loop spans 13 amino acids. CDR3 sequence: CASSGTFSSPLHF. CDR3 sequence (DNA): TGTGCCAGTTCCGGGACATTTAGTTCACCCCTCCACTTT.

Many counts were recorded for this clonotype. V gene TRBV5-5 combines with J gene TRBJ2-3, with 9 bases that match TRBD2. Trimming at V came to 4 bases and at J to 3 bases, leaving 0 bases not matched to a gene. This CDR3 spans 13 amino acids. Germline lookup yields CDR1 SGHKS and CDR2 YYEKEE (reference sequence). The CDR3 is CASSGLATDTQYF. In DNA, the CDR3 is TGTGCCAGCAGCGGACTAGCGACAGATACGCAGTATTTT. Looking up the rest from reference TRBV5-5 and TRBJ2-3 gives the full variable domain: DAGVTQSPTHLIKTRGQQVTLRCSPISGHKSVSWYQQVLGQGPQFIFQYYEKEERGRGNFPDRFSARQFPNYSSELNVNALLLGDSALYLCASSGLATDTQYFGPGTRLTVL.

This clonotype has a count of ten or more. This rearrangement joins TRBV14 to TRBJ1-1; 8 bases line up with TRBD1. Germline CDR1 reads SGHDN; CDR2 reads FVKESK. This CDR3 is built from 15 residues. V gave up 5 bases and J gave up 3 bases; unmatched junction bases: 8. The DNA of the CDR3 is TGTGCCAGCAGCTCCCGGACAGGGAGGTACACTGAAGCTTTCTTT. Translated, it gives CASSSRTGRYTEAFF.

This clonotype was seen repeatedly, ten times or more. The chain has TRBV5-5 and TRBJ2-5; D possibly corresponds to TRBD2 (6 bases). Trimming removed 4 bases at V and 5 bases at J, with 21 bases between. Germline V gene data show CDR1 as SGHKS and CDR2 as YYEKEE (reference sequence). The CDR3 spans 16 residues. The CDR3 protein is CASSPNPGSPGETQYF. CDR3 bases: TGTGCCAGCAGCCCCAACCCCGGGAGCCCGGGGGAGACCCAGTACTTC.

This clonotype was observed many times. This chain uses TRBV7-2 with TRBJ1-5; a possible D gene is TRBD1 (6 bases). The CDR3 totals 16 residues. Germline V CDR1 and CDR2: SGHTA, FQGNSA. The V end lost 1 base, the J end lost 2 bases, and 12 bases lay between the germline ends. In DNA form, the CDR3 reads TGTGCCAGCAGCTTAGAAGGGGGTTCAGGCAATCAGCCCCAGCATTTT. Its translation is CASSLEGGSGNQPQHF.

Regarding this clonotype: Being one base from a much bigger clone, this may be a read error. This sequence joins TRBV7-8 and TRBJ2-7; weak D call: TRBD1 (6 bases). Trimming stripped 5 bases from V and 7 bases from J, with 18 bases between. The length of the CDR3 is 14 residues. CDR1 and CDR2 from the germline V gene are SGHVS and FQNEAQ. In DNA form, the CDR3 reads TGTGCCAGCAGCGCCCGGGACAAATACGAAGAGCAGTACTTC. Residues: CASSARDKYEEQYF. Looking up the rest from reference TRBV7-8 and TRBJ2-7 gives the full variable domain: GAGVSQSPRYKVAKRGQDVALRCDPISGHVSLFWYQQALGQGPEFLTYFQNEAQLDKSGLPSDRFFAERPEGSVSTLKIQRTQQEDSAVYLCASSARDKYEEQYFGPGTRLTVT.

This clonotype was observed many times. For the CDR3, the DNA is TGTGCCAGCAGCTTAAGCCCGCGGGAGTTAGGGACCAATGAGCAGTTCTTC. It codes for CASSLSPRELGTNEQFF. This chain connects TRBV5-5 to TRBJ2-1; TRBD2 matches at 7 bases. Germline CDR1 reads SGHKS; CDR2 reads YYEKEE (reference sequence). The length of the CDR3 is 17 residues. V was clipped by 2 bases and J by 6 bases; unmatched bases: 14.

This clonotype was recorded at least ten times. The chain joins TRBV20-1 to TRBJ2-2; 9 bases line up with TRBD2. The CDR3 loop spans 14 amino acids. Trimming at V came to 3 bases and at J to 5 bases, leaving 4 bases not matched to a gene. Germline V gene lookup returns CDR1 DFQATT and CDR2 SNEGSKA (reference sequence). The CDR3 bases are TGCAGTGCTAGGCTAGCGGGAAGGACCGGGGAGCTGTTTTTT. Translated, it gives CSARLAGRTGELFF.

The table lists this clonotype with many counts. The V gene is TRBV20-1, the J gene TRBJ2-2; D ambiguous. Germline lookup yields CDR1 DFQATT and CDR2 SNEGSKA (reference sequence). Trimming left V 1 base short and J 1 base short, with 13 bases between. This CDR3 contains 16 residues. The CDR3: CSARAPGSMNTGELFF. The CDR3 nucleotides are TGCAGTGCTAGAGCCCCGGGTAGCATGAACACCGGGGAGCTGTTTTTT.

This clonotype was found many times. The J gene is TRBJ1-5, the V gene TRBV5-1; D is uncertain. Germline values: CDR1 SGHRS, CDR2 YFSETQ. CDR3 size: 17 residues. V was cut by 0 bases and J by 6 bases, with 19 bases left in between. Here the CDR3 reads CASSLEVKADEGQPQHF. In DNA form, the CDR3 reads TGCGCCAGCAGCTTGGAAGTTAAGGCAGATGAGGGTCAGCCCCAGCATTTT.

This clonotype was observed many times. V gene TRBV5-1 combines with J gene TRBJ2-2; D is possibly TRBD2 (5 bases). Germline V gene lookup returns CDR1 SGHRS and CDR2 YFSETQ. Trimming stripped 3 bases from V and 4 bases from J, with 13 bases between. CDR3 length: 15 amino acids. The CDR3 loop is CASSWIRETTGELFF. In nucleotides, the CDR3 is TGCGCCAGCAGCTGGATTAGGGAGACCACCGGGGAGCTGTTTTTT.

This clonotype was detected ten times or more. This chain joins TRBV7-9 and TRBJ1-1; the D is unclear. The V and J ends lost 7 bases and 2 bases respectively, with 14 bases between them. CDR3 size: 14 residues. The V gene's germline CDR1 is SEHNR and CDR2 FQNEAQ (reference sequence). The CDR3 coding sequence is TGTGCCAGCAATCCCCCGTTGGCTAACACTGAAGCTTTCTTT. It codes for CASNPPLANTEAFF.

This clonotype was observed at least ten times. The V call is TRBV14, the J call TRBJ2-3; 8 bases are shared with TRBD2. Germline V gene data show CDR1 as SGHDN and CDR2 as FVKESK. The length of the CDR3 is 15 residues. Trimming removed 1 base from V and 0 bases from J; junction bases left unmatched: 0. CDR3 sequence reads: CASSQGTSSTDTQYF. The DNA for the CDR3 is TGTGCCAGCAGCCAAGGGACTAGCAGCACAGATACGCAGTATTTT.

This clonotype was seen repeatedly, ten times or more. Here the CDR3 reads CASSFTDNQPQHF. Here the CDR3 DNA reads TGTGCCAGCAGTTTTACAGATAATCAGCCCCAGCATTTT. This sequence joins TRBV12-3 or TRBV12-4 and TRBJ1-5; D unclear. The ends were cut back, 3 bases at V and 4 bases at J, with 7 bases in the middle. This CDR3 region has 13 residues.

This clonotype was detected many times. The rearrangement uses TRBV5-6 and TRBJ1-1; D uncertain. This CDR3 contains 14 residues. Trimming removed 3 bases at V and 1 base at J, with 10 bases between. The germline V gene encodes CDR1 SGHDT and CDR2 YYEEEE. DNA of the CDR3: TGTGCCAGCAGCTCCCCCCGATCGAACACTGAAGCTTTCTTT. This codes for CASSSPRSNTEAFF.

This clonotype was counted many times. V and J are TRBV5-1 and TRBJ2-7, with D unclear. The CDR3 is 13 amino acids. Germline V gives CDR1 SGHRS, CDR2 YFSETQ. V lost 6 bases and J lost 2, with 12 bases in between. CDR3 sequence: CASNMGGTYEQYF. The CDR3 DNA reads as TGCGCCAGCAACATGGGTGGTACCTACGAGCAGTACTTC.

Only a few counts were recorded for this clonotype. The rearrangement links TRBV11-2 to TRBJ2-1, with TRBD2 matching over 10 bases. The CDR3 sequence is 16 residues long. Germline-derived CDR1 and CDR2 are SGHAT and FQNNGV. Trimming cost V 2 bases and J 4 bases; bases outside gene matches: 5. CDR3 bases: TGTGCCAGCAGCTTAACAGCGGGAGGGCTTTACAATGAGCAGTTCTTC. This codes for CASSLTAGGLYNEQFF.

Many counts were recorded for this clonotype. The rearrangement links TRBV7-2 to TRBJ1-5; D gene ambiguous. Germline CDR1 and CDR2: SGHTA and FQGNSA. Trimming pared 5 bases from V and 8 bases from J, leaving 13 bases between. This CDR3 is 13 amino acids long. The CDR3 nucleotides are TGTGCCAGCAGCCTTCGACTGCGGGAGCCCCAGCATTTT. Translation: CASSLRLREPQHF.

This clonotype was observed many times. The gene calls are TRBV5-6 and TRBJ1-2, with 8 bases matching TRBD1. CDR3 length equals 15 residues. The V segment lost 0 bases and the J segment 6 bases; nucleotides outside the gene matches: 7. The germline V gene has CDR1 SGHDT and CDR2 YYEEEE. Here the CDR3 reads CASSLGGRGLDGYTF. The CDR3 region has the DNA TGTGCCAGCAGCTTGGGCGGCAGGGGGCTCGATGGCTACACCTTC.